The 14 T cell receptor beta chains given below trace back to one sample, sequenced in a study of T cells in Graves' hyperthyroidism and ophthalmopathy. Amplification targeted TCR beta CDR3 regions from RNA transcripts. A set of HTBI primers served as the primers for a first-round RT-PCR of the TCR CDR3. TCRdb processed the multiplex PCR reads anew with MiXCR; each CDR3 protein has one entry. The sample consists of fewer than 350,000 distinct CDR3 sequences, roughly 23% of them appearing once. Specimen: blood. These receptors came from a woman between 45 and 65 years old with Graves' hyperthyroidism.

This clonotype was observed at least ten times. The genes are TRBV5-1 and TRBJ1-1; 7 nucleotides align to TRBD1. Losses at the gene ends were 1 base for V and 3 bases for J; bases not matched to a gene: 6. Germline loops: CDR1 SGHRS, CDR2 YFSETQ. This CDR3 has 15 residues. The CDR3 nucleotides are TGCGCCAGCAGCTTGTTTGGCAGGGGGGACACTGAAGCTTTCTTT. Residues: CASSLFGRGDTEAFF.

There are many counts of this clonotype. This sequence joins TRBV30 and TRBJ1-1; a weak D match, TRBD1 (6 bases). V was clipped by 3 bases and J by 6 bases, with 20 bases between them. Germline lookup yields CDR1 GTSNPN and CDR2 SVGIG (reference sequence). The CDR3 has 15 residues. This chain's CDR3 is CAWRGGDNWGPEAFF. In DNA form, the CDR3 reads TGTGCCTGGAGAGGGGGGGACAATTGGGGCCCTGAAGCTTTCTTT.

V gene TRBV19 combines with J gene TRBJ1-2; D not resolved. V lost 1 base to trimming and J lost 8 bases, with 8 bases between them. The CDR3 length is 12 residues. Germline V gene sequence: CDR1 LNHDA, CDR2 SQIVND (reference sequence). The CDR3 loop reads CASSIAGSGYTF. CDR3 coding DNA: TGTGCCAGTAGTATAGCTGGGTCCGGCTACACCTTC.

The V gene is TRBV6-1, the J gene TRBJ1-5; 10 positions agree with TRBD1. This CDR3 has 15 residues. The trim removed 7 bases at V and 4 bases at J, leaving 7 bases unmatched. Germline loops: CDR1 MNHNS, CDR2 SASEGT. In DNA form, the CDR3 reads TGTGCCAGCATTAGGACAGGGGGGGAGAATCAGCCCCAGCATTTT. Its translation is CASIRTGGENQPQHF.

The sample holds a few counts of this clonotype. J is TRBJ2-1 and V is TRBV7-2; TRBD2 matches at 9 bases. CDR3 length: 17 residues. The trim removed 0 bases at V and 12 bases at J, leaving 15 bases unmatched. Germline CDR1 and CDR2: SGHTA and FQGNSA. CDR3 region: CASSLARTVGSGRGQFF. CDR3 coding DNA: TGTGCCAGCAGCTTAGCGAGAACCGTGGGTAGCGGGAGAGGGCAGTTCTTC.

This clonotype was counted between two and nine times. The rearrangement uses TRBV2 and TRBJ1-2; D gene ambiguous. The V gene's germline CDR1 is SNHLY and CDR2 FYNNEI. This CDR3 has 15 amino acids. V was trimmed by 0 bases and J by 7 bases, leaving 15 bases between them. CDR3 in DNA: TGTGCCAGCAGTGAAGCCCTCCCGAGGCTGAGTGGCTACACCTTC. It encodes CASSEALPRLSGYTF.

This clonotype was observed at least ten times. The chain combines TRBV28 with TRBJ2-1, with 10 bases matching TRBD1. Looked up from germline, CDR1 is MDHEN and CDR2 is SYDVKM. This CDR3 spans 14 amino acids. With V trimmed by 5 bases and J by 3 bases, 1 base remained unmatched. CDR3 loop: CASSRTGGYNEQFF. CDR3 in DNA: TGTGCCAGCAGTCGGACAGGGGGCTACAATGAGCAGTTCTTC.

This clonotype was picked up many times. The chain joins TRBV5-6 to TRBJ1-2; the D is unclear. CDR3 length: 14 residues. V was trimmed by 0 bases and J by 4 bases, leaving 10 bases between them. Germline loops: CDR1 SGHDT, CDR2 YYEEEE. The CDR3 coding sequence is TGTGCCAGCAGCTTGGGGGCAGAAATCTATGGCTACACCTTC. Residues: CASSLGAEIYGYTF.

This clonotype was counted ten times or more. The J gene is TRBJ2-5, the V gene TRBV20-1, with D perhaps matching TRBD1 (5 bases). The CDR3 extends over 11 amino acids. Trimming pared 8 bases from V and 5 bases from J, leaving 12 bases between. CDR1 DFQATT and CDR2 SNEGSKA come from the germline V gene (reference sequence). Here the CDR3 DNA reads TGCAGTCGAAGGGCAGGGGAGACCCAGTACTTC. This codes for CSRRAGETQYF.

Many counts were recorded for this clonotype. An end of the junction differs from the germline gene, which may be a read error. The genes are TRBV12-3 or TRBV12-4 and TRBJ1-3; D unclear. This CDR3 comprises 13 residues. Here the CDR3 reads CASSFGVGDTIYF. In nucleotides, the CDR3 is TGTGCCAGCAGTTTTGGTGTTGGAGACACCATATATTTT.

CDR3 DNA sequence: TGTGCCAGCAGAGACGGGGGGGGCCTGGAGACCCAGTACTTC. It is translated as CASRDGGGLETQYF. The chain uses TRBV28 and TRBJ2-5; TRBD2 matches at 8 bases. The V gene end was trimmed by 6 bases and the J gene end by 5 bases; junction bases not matched to a gene: 8. Germline V lookup: CDR1 MDHEN, CDR2 SYDVKM. This CDR3 has 14 amino acids.

This clonotype was counted at least ten times. At one end, the junction sequence differs from germline, possibly due to a read error. V is TRBV9 and J is TRBJ2-5; tentative D call: TRBD1 (5 bases). CDR1 and CDR2 (germline): SGDLS, YYNGEE. The CDR3 consists of 14 residues. Here the CDR3 reads CASSVGAYQETQYF. The CDR3 DNA follows: TGCGCCAGCAGCGTAGGGGCCTACCAAGAGACCCAGTACTTC.

Concerning this clonotype: This may arise from a read error, as a much more abundant clone is one base away. The V and J genes are TRBV6-5 and TRBJ2-3; TRBD2 is a possible D gene (5 bases). V lost 4 bases to trimming and J lost 8 bases, with 16 bases between them. The CDR3 consists of 14 residues. Per germline, CDR1 MNHEY and CDR2 SVGAGI. CDR3 in amino acids: CASSFAASRGTQYF. The DNA of the CDR3 is TGTGCCAGCAGTTTCGCCGCCTCACGGGGTACGCAGTATTTT.

This clonotype was counted ten times or more. This sequence joins TRBV20-1 and TRBJ1-1; D is uncertain. CDR3 size: 11 residues. V shed 2 bases and J shed 6 bases, with 7 bases lying between them. CDR1 is DFQATT, CDR2 SNEGSKA, per germline (reference sequence). The CDR3 DNA is TGCAGTGCTAGAACCAGGCCTGAAGCTTTCTTT. Translated: CSARTRPEAFF.